The 3 T cell receptor beta chains listed next were all sequenced from one sample in a study of blood T cell dynamics during melanoma immunotherapy (dated by TCRdb to 2018 to 2021). The sample's time point label, in plain terms: week 3, after first cycle of checkpoint inhibitor. The protocol used for the library was the immunoSEQ multiplex PCR assay. What TCRdb holds here is the immuneACCESS table cut down to in-frame rearrangements. Part of the clones is not present; checked against another copy, under half of the missing clones reflect an unresolved V gene, and the others are unexplained. Here the sample has roughly 16,000 clones; roughly 93% occur a single time. The ten top clones hold 0.2% to 0.25% of the sample. The specimen was effector memory CD8+ T cells from blood, collected from a patient treated with checkpoint blockade. The origin of the receptors is a human donor with melanoma.

In this sample, this clone turned up a few times. V usage is TRBV27 and J usage is TRBJ2-7; D is unclear. Per germline, CDR1 MNHEY and CDR2 SMNVEV (reference sequence). V shed 6 bases and J shed 6 bases, with 15 bases lying between them. CDR3 length: 13 amino acids. The CDR3 loop reads CASRNGPRLEQYF. Here the CDR3 DNA reads TGTGCCAGCAGGAATGGTCCGCGTCTCGAGCAGTACTTC.

In regard to this clone: One end of the junction varies from germline; a read error may be responsible. The rearrangement links TRBV7-7 to TRBJ2-1, with D possibly being TRBD2 (6 bases). Germline V gives CDR1 SSHAT, CDR2 FNYEAQ (reference sequence). This CDR3 contains 15 residues. CDR3 DNA sequence: TGTGCTAGCAGCTTAGGATGGGAGGAAGGAGATGAGCAGTTCTTC. Its translation: CASSLGWEEGDEQFF.

This sequence joins TRBV19 and TRBJ1-1; D is unresolved. This CDR3 is built from 15 residues. V shed 2 bases and J shed 4 bases, with 14 bases lying between them. Germline lookup yields CDR1 LNHDA and CDR2 SQIVND (reference sequence). For the CDR3, the DNA is TGTGCCAGTAGTATACATCCGGCAGGTGCCACTGAAGCTTTCTTT. Amino acid sequence: CASSIHPAGATEAFF.